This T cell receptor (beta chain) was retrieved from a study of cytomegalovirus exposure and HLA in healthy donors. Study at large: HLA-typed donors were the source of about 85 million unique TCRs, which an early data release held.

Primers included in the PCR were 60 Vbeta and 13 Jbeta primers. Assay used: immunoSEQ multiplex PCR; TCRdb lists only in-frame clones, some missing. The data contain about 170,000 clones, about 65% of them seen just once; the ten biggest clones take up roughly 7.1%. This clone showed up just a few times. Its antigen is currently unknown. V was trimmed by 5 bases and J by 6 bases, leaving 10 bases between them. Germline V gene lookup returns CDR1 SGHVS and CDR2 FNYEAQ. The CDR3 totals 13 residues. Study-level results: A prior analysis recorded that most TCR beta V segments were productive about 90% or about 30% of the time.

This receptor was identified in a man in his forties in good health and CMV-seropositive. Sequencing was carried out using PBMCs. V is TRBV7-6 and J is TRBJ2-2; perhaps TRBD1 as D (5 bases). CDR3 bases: TGTGCCAGCAGCCCCGTACAGGCCGGGGAGCTGTTTTTT. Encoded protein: CASSPVQAGELFF.